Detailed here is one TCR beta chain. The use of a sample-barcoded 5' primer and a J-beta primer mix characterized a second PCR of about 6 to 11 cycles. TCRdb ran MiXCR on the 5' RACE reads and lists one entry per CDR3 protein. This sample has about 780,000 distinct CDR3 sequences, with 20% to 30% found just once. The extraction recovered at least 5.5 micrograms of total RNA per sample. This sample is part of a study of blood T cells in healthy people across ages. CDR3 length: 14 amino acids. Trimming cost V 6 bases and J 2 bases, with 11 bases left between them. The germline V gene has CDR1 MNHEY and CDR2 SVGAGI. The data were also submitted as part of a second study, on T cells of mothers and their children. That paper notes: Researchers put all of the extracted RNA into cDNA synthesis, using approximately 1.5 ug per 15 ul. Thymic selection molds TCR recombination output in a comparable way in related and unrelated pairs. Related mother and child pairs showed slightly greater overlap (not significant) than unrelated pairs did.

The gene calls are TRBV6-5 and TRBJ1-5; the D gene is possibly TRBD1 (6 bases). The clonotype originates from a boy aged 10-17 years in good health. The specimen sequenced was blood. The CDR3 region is CASSRTEGNQPQHF. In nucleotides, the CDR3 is TGTGCCAGCAGCAGGACAGAGGGCAATCAGCCCCAGCATTTT.